This T cell receptor (beta chain) was recorded in a study of blood T cell repertoires in COVID-19. Overall study: The United States, Italy and Spain were the sources of the acute and convalescent COVID-19 samples. From T cells, B-cell-depleted T cells, or PBMCs came the material, which was cDNA or gDNA.

In Seattle, patients joined the study during active infection and were tracked longitudinally. The method was immunoSEQ multiplex PCR; TCRdb's version includes in-frame clones alone and lacks a portion of them. The sample includes 310,000 or so clones, 80% to 95% of them seen just once. This CDR3 region has 14 residues. V shed 2 bases and J shed 3 bases, with 11 bases lying between them. Germline CDR1 reads SGHRS; CDR2 reads YFSETQ. This clone occurred once. The chain carries TRBV5-1 and TRBJ1-1; D is uncertain. Sequenced sample: peripheral blood. The receptor was derived from a woman aged 30 to 39 with COVID-19, enrolled during active disease. The CDR3 bases are TGCGCCAGCAGCTTAATAGGGAGTGACACTGAAGCTTTCTTT. Its translation: CASSLIGSDTEAFF. The full variable domain, completed using reference TRBV5-1 and TRBJ1-1, is KAGVTQTPRYLIKTRGQQVTLSCSPISGHRSVSWYQQTPGQGLQFLFEYFSETQRNKGNFPGRFSGRQFSNSRSEMNVSTLELGDSALYLCASSLIGSDTEAFFGQGTRLTVV.